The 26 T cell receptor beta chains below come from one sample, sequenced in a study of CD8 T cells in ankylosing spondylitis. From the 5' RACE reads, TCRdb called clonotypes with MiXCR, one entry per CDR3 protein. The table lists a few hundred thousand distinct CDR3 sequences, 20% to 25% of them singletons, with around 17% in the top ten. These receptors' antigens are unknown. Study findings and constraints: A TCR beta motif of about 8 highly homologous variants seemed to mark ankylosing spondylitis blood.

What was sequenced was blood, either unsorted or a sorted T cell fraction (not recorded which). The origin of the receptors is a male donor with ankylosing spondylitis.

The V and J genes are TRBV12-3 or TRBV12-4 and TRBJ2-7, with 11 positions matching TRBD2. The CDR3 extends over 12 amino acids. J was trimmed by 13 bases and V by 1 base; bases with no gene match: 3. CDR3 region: CASSLGLAGSYF. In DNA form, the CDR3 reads TGTGCCAGCAGTTTAGGACTAGCGGGAAGCTACTTC.

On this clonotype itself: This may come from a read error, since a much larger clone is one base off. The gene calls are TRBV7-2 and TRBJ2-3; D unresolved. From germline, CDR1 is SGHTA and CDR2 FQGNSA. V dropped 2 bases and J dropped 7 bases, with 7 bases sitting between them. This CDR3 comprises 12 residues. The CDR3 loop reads CASSLSDYTQYF. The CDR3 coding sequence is TGTGCCAGCAGCTTATCCGATTATACGCAGTATTTT.

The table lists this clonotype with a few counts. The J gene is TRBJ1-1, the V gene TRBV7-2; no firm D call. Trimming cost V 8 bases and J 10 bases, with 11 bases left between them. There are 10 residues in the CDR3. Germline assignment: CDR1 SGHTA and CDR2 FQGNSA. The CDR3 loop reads CASGDHGAFF. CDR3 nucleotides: TGTGCCAGCGGAGATCACGGAGCTTTCTTT.

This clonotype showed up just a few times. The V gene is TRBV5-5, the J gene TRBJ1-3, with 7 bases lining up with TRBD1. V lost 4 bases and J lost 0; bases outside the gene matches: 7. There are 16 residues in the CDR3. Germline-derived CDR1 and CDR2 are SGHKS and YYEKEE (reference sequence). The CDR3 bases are TGTGCCAGCAGCCGAGAACAGGGGAACTCTGGAAACACCATATATTTT. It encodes CASSREQGNSGNTIYF.

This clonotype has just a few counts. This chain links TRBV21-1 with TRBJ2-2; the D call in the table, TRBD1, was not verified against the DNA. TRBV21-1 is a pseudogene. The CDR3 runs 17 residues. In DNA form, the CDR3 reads TGTGCCAGCAGCAAAGTTCGGGGCAGGGGGCCTGCCGGGGAGCTGTTTTTT. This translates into CASSKVRGRGPAGELFF.

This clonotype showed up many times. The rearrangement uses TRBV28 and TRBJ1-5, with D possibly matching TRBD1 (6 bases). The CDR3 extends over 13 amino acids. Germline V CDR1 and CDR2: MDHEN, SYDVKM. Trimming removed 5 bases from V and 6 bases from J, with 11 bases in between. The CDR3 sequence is CASSPRGGQPQHF. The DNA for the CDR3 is TGTGCCAGCAGTCCCAGGGGAGGTCAGCCCCAGCATTTT.

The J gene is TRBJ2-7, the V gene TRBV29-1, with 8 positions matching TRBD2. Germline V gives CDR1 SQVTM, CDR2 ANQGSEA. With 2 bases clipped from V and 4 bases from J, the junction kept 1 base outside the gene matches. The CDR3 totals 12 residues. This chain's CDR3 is CSVEPGGYEQYF. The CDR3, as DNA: TGCAGCGTTGAACCGGGGGGGTACGAGCAGTACTTC.

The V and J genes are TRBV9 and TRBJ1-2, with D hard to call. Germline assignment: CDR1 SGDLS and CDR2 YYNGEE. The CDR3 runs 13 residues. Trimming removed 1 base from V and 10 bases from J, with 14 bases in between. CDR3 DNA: TGTGCCAGCAGCGTATTAGATCGGTCGGTCTACACCTTC. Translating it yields CASSVLDRSVYTF.

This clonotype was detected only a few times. The CDR3 is CASSQAGPRNEQFF. In DNA, the CDR3 is TGTGCCAGCAGCCAAGCTGGGCCCAGAAATGAGCAGTTCTTC. The chain recombines TRBV4-2 with TRBJ2-1, with D unclear. Germline CDR1 and CDR2: LGHNA and YNFKEQ. The CDR3 has 14 residues. With 1 base removed from V and 7 bases from J, the gap between germline ends came to 11 bases.

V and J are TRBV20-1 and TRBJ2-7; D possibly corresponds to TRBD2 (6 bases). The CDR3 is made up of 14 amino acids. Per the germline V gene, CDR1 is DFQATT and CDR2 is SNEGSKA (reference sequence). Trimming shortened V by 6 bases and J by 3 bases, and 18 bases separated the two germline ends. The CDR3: CSAKGWRGSYEQYF. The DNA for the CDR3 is TGCAGTGCAAAAGGGTGGAGGGGCAGCTACGAGCAGTACTTC.

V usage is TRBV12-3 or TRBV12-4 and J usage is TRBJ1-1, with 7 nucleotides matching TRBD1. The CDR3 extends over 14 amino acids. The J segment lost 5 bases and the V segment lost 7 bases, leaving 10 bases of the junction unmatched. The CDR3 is CASTQNRGLTEAFF. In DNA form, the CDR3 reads TGTGCCAGCACCCAAAACAGGGGATTAACTGAAGCTTTCTTT.

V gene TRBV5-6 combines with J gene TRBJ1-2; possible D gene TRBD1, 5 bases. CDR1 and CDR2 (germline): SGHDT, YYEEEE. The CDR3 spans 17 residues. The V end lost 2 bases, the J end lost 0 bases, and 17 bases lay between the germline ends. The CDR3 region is CASSFLGGIVANYGYTF. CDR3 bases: TGTGCCAGCAGCTTTCTGGGGGGGATCGTCGCTAACTATGGCTACACCTTC.

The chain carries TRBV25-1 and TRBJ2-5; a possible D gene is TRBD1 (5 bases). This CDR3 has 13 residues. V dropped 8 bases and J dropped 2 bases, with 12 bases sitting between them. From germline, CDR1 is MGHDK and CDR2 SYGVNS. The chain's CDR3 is CASARAGQETQYF. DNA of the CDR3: TGTGCCAGCGCCAGGGCAGGGCAAGAGACCCAGTACTTC.

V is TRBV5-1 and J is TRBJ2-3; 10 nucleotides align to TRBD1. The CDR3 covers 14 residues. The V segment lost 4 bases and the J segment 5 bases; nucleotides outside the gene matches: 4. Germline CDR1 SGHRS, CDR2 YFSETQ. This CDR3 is CASSQGQGEDTQYF. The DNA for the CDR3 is TGCGCCAGCAGCCAAGGACAGGGGGAAGATACGCAGTATTTT.

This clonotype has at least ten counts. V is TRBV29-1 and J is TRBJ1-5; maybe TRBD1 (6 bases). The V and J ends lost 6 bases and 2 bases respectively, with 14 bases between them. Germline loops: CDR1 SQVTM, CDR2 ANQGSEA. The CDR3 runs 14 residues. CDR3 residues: CSVITGSGNQPQHF. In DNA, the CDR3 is TGCAGCGTGATAACAGGGAGCGGCAATCAGCCCCAGCATTTT.

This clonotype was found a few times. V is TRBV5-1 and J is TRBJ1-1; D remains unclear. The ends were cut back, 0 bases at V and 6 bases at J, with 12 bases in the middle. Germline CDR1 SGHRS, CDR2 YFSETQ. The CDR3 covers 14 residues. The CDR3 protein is CASSLEFSGAEAFF. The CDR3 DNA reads TGCGCCAGCAGCTTGGAGTTCTCGGGAGCTGAAGCTTTCTTT.

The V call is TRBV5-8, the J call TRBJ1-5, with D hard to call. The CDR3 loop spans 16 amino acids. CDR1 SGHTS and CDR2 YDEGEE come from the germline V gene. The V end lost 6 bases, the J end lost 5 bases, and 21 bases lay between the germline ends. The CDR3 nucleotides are TGTGCCAGCACCACTTTGTGGGCTCGGGCCGATCAGCCCCAGCATTTT. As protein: CASTTLWARADQPQHF.

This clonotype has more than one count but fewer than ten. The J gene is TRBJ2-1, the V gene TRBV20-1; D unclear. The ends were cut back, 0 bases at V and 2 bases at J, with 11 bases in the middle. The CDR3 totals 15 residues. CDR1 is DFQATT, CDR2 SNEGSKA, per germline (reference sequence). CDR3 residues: CSARDLAEAYNEQFF. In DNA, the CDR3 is TGCAGTGCTAGAGATTTGGCAGAGGCCTACAATGAGCAGTTCTTC.

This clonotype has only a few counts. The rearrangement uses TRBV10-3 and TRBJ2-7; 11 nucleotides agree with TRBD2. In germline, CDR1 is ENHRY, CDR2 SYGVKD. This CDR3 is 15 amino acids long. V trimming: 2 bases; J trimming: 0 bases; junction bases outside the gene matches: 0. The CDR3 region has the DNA TGTGCCATCAGTGAGACTAGCGGGGGCTCCTACGAGCAGTACTTC. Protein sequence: CAISETSGGSYEQYF.

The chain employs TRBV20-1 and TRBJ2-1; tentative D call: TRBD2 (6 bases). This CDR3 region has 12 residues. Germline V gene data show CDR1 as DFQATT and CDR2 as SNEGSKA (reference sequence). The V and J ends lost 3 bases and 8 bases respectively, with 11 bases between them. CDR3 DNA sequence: TGCAGTGCTAGCTGGAGGGCTGATGAGCAGTTCTTC. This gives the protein CSASWRADEQFF.

The CDR3 DNA sequence: TGTGCCAGCAGTGAAAAGCGTCCCCATCTAGCGGGAGATACGCAGTATTTT. Its translation: CASSEKRPHLAGDTQYF. The J gene is TRBJ2-3, the V gene TRBV2; TRBD2 matches at 8 bases. V trimming: 2 bases; J trimming: 5 bases; junction bases outside the gene matches: 12. The CDR3 runs 17 residues. Germline V gene lookup returns CDR1 SNHLY and CDR2 FYNNEI.

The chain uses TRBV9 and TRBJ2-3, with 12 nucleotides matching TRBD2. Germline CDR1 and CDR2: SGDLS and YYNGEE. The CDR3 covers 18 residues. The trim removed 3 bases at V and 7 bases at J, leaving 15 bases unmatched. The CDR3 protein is CASSAARATSGSLNTQYF. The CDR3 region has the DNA TGTGCCAGCAGCGCCGCCCGAGCGACTAGCGGGAGTTTAAATACGCAGTATTTT.

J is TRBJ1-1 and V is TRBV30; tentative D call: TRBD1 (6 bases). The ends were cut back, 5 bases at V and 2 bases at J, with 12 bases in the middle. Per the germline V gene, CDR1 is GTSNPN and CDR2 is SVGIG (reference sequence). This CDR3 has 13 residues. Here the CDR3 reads CAWLPRGNTEAFF. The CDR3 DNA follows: TGTGCCTGGCTCCCCAGGGGAAACACTGAAGCTTTCTTT.

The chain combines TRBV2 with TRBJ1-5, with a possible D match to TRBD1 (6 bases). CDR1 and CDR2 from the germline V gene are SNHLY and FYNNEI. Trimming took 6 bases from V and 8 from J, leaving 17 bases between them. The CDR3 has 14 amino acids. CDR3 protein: CASSPTGGREPQHF. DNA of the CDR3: TGTGCCAGCAGCCCCACGGGGGGCCGGGAGCCCCAGCATTTT.

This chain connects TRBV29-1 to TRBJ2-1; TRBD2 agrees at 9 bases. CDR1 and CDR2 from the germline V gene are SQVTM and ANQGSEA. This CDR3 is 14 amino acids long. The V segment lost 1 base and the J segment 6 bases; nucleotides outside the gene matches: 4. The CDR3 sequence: CSVEGLAGFNEQFF. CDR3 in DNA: TGCAGCGTTGAAGGGCTAGCGGGGTTCAATGAGCAGTTCTTC.

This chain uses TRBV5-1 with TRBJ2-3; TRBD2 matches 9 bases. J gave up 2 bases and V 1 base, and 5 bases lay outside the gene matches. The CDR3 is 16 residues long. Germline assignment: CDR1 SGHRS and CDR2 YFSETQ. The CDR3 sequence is CASSLRASGTTDTQYF. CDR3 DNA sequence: TGCGCCAGCAGCTTGAGGGCTAGCGGGACCACAGATACGCAGTATTTT.